This T cell receptor beta chain was recovered during a study of Graves' ophthalmopathy and Graves' hyperthyroidism. Amplified TCR beta CDR3 regions were obtained using RNA transcripts as template. HTBI primers served in a first-round RT-PCR, which a second-round multiplex PCR followed. TCRdb independently ran MiXCR on the multiplex PCR reads; one entry per CDR3 protein. This table holds over a million distinct CDR3 sequences, around a third found once. On this clonotype itself: What it binds is unknown.

Only newly diagnosed hyperthyroidism patients aged 18 to 65, with under 2 months' duration, were enrolled. The CDR3 is 14 amino acids. The germline V and J ends were trimmed by 1 base and 13 bases, with 14 bases remaining between them. Germline V gives CDR1 LNHNV, CDR2 YYDKDF (reference sequence). Study observations and caveats: Classification of ophthalmopathy versus stable hyperthyroidism by a 13-signature model yielded under 90% sensitivity and just over 80% specificity.

The chain uses TRBV15 and TRBJ1-6; no clear D. The sample comprised peripheral blood or thyroid tissue (not recorded which). This receptor was identified in an adult man with Graves' hyperthyroidism. The CDR3 region is CATSRASPNQPLHF. CDR3 coding DNA: TGTGCCACCAGCAGAGCGTCCCCCAATCAGCCCCTCCACTTT.